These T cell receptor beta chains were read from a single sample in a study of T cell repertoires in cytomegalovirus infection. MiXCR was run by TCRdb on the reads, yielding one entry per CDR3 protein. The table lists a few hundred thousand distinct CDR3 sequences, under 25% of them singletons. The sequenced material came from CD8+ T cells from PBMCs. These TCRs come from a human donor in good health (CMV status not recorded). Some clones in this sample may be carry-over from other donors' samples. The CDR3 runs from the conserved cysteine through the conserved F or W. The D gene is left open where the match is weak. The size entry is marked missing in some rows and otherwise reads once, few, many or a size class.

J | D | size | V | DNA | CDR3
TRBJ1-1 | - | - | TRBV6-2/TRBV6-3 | TGTGCCAGCAGACACCGGAACACTGAAGCTTTCTTT | CASRHRNTEAFF
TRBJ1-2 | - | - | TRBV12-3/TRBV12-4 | TGTGCCAGCAGTTACGCCGGGGGGAAAGATGGCTACACCTTC | CASSYAGGKDGYTF
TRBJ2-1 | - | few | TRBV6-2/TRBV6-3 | TGTGCCAGCAGTTACGGTTCTCTTAAAAGCTCCTACAATGAGCAGTTCTTC | CASSYGSLKSSYNEQFF
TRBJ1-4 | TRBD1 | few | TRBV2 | TGTGCCAGCAGTTTTTCCCGGACAGGGGGATATGGAGAAAAACTGTTTTTT | CASSFSRTGGYGEKLFF
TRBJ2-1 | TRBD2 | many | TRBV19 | TGTGCCAGTAGCCCTTTTTCGATAGCGGGGGGGCCTGAGCAGTTCTTC | CASSPFSIAGGPEQFF
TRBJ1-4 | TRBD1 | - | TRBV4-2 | TGTGCCAGCAGCCAAGAGGAGGGGGCGGGGACTAATGAAAAACTGTTTTTT | CASSQEEGAGTNEKLFF
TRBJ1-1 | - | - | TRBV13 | TGTGCCAGCAGCTCAGATGAGAACAGGGACACTGAAGCTTTCTTT | CASSSDENRDTEAFF
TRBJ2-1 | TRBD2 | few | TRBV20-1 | TGCAGTGCTAGTACCTTAACGATTGTGCGGGGGGGATCCTACAATGAGCAGTTCTTC | CSASTLTIVRGGSYNEQFF
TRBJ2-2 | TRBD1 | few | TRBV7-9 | TGTGCCAGCAGCTTACCTCAGATCCAGGGGGCCGGGGAGCTGTTTTTT | CASSLPQIQGAGELFF
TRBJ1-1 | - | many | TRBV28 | TGTGCCAGCACCCCTGACCGGACTGAAGCTTTCTTT | CASTPDRTEAFF
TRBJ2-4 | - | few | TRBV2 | TGTGCCAGCACCCGGGGGACCGCAGCCAAAAACATTCAGTACTTC | CASTRGTAAKNIQYF
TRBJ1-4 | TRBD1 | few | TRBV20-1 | TGCAGTGCTCGACAGGGCTCGGGAGAAAAACTGTTTTTT | CSARQGSGEKLFF
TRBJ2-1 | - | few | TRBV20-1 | TGCAGTGCTAGAGTTGCGAATTCTGGCAATGAGCAGTTCTTC | CSARVANSGNEQFF